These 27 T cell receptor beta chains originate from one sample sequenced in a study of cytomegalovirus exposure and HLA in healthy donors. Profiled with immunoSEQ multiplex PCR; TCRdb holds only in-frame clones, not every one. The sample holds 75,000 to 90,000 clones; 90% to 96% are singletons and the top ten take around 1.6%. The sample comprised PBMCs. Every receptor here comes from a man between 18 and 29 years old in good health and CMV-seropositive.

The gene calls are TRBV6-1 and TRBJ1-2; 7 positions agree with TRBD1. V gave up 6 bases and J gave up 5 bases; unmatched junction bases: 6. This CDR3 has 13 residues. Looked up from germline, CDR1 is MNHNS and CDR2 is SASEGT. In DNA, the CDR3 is TGTGCCAGCAGACCGACAGGGACTTATGGCTACACCTTC. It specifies CASRPTGTYGYTF.

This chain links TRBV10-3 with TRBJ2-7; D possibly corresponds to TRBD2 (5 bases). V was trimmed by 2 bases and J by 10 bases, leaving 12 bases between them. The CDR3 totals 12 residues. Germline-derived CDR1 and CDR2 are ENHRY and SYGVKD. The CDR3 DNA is TGTGCCATCAGTGAGCCCTCCCGGGGACAGTACTTC. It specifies CAISEPSRGQYF.

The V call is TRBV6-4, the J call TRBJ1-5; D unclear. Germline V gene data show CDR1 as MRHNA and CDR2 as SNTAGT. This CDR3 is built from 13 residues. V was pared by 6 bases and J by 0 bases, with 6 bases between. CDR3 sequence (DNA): TGTGCCAGCAGCCCAGATAGCAATCAGCCCCAGCATTTT. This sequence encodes CASSPDSNQPQHF.

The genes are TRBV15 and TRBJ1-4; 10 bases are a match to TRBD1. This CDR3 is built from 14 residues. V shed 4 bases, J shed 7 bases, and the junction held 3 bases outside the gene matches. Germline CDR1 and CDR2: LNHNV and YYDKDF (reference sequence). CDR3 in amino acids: CATSTRDRGEKLFF. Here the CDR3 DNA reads TGTGCCACCAGCACCCGGGACAGGGGTGAAAAACTGTTTTTT. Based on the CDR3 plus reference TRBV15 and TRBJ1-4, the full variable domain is DAMVIQNPRYQVTQFGKPVTLSCSQTLNHNVMYWYQQKSSQAPKLLFHYYDKDFNNEADTPDNFQSRRPNTSFCFLDIRSPGLGDTAMYLCATSTRDRGEKLFFGSGTQLSVL.

The DNA for the CDR3 is TGTGCCAGCAGCCAAGATTTCCGGGGGAAGACTGAAGCTTTCTTT. Encoded protein: CASSQDFRGKTEAFF. The V call is TRBV4-2, the J call TRBJ1-1; D may be TRBD1 (5 bases). Trimming left V 0 bases short and J 5 bases short, with 13 bases between. The CDR3 covers 15 residues. From germline, CDR1 is LGHNA and CDR2 YNFKEQ.

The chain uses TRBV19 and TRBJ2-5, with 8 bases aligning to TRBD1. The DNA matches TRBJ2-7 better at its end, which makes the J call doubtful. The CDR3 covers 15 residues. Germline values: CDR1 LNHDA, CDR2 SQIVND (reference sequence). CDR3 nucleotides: TGTGCCAGTAGTATAGCCCCGGGACAGGTCTACGAGCAGTACTTC. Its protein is CASSIAPGQVYEQYF.

The CDR3 here is CASSESSSGPAFF. The CDR3 coding sequence is TGCGCCAGCAGTGAGTCGTCCTCAGGCCCGGCTTTCTTT. V usage is TRBV10-2 and J usage is TRBJ1-1, with D uncertain. The CDR3 sequence is 13 residues long. Trimming removed 0 bases at V and 11 bases at J, with 13 bases between. Germline V gives CDR1 WSHSY, CDR2 SAAADI.

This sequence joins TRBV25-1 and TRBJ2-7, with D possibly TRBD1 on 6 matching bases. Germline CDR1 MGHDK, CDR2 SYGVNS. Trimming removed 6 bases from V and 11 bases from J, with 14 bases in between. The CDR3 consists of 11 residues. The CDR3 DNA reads TGTGCCAGCAGCGAACGGGACAACAAGTACTTC. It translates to CASSERDNKYF.

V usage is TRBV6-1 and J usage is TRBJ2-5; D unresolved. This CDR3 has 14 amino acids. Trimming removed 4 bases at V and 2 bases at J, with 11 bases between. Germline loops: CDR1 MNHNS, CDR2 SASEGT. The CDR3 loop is CASSVNAAQETQYF. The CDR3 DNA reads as TGTGCCAGCAGTGTCAACGCGGCACAAGAGACCCAGTACTTC.

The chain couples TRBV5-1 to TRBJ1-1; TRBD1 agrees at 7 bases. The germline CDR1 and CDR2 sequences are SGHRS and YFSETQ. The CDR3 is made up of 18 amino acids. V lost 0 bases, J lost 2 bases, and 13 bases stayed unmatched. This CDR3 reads CASSLEQSRQGGNTEAFF. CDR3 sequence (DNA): TGCGCCAGCAGCTTGGAACAAAGCAGACAGGGTGGAAACACTGAAGCTTTCTTT.

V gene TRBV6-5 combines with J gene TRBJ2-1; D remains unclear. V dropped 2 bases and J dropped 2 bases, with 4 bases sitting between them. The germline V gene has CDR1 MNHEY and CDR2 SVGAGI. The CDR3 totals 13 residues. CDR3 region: CASSYSAYNEQFF. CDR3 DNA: TGTGCCAGCAGTTACAGCGCCTACAATGAGCAGTTCTTC.

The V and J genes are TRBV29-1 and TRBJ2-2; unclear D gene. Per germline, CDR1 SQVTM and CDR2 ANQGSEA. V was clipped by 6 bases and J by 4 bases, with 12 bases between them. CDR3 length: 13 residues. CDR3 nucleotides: TGCAGCGTACCAGGTGCCGCCACCGGGGAGCTGTTTTTT. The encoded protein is CSVPGAATGELFF.

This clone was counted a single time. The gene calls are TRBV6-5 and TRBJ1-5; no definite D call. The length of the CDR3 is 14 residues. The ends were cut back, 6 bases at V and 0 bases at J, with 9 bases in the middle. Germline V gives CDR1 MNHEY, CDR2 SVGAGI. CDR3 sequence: CASSLGVSNQPQHF. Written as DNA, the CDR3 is TGTGCCAGCAGCCTCGGGGTTAGCAATCAGCCCCAGCATTTT.

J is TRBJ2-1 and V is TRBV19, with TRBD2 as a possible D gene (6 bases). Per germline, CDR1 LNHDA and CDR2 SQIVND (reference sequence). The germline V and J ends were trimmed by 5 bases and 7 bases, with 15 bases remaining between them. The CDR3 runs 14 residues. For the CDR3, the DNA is TGTGCCAGTAGTGCCACCGGGAGCCCTAATGAGCAGTTCTTC. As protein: CASSATGSPNEQFF.

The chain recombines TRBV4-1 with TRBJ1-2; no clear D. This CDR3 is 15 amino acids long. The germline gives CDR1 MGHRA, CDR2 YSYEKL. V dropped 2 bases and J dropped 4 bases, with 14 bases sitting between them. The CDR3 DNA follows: TGCGCCAGCAGCCAATCTCAGGTCCGAAGCTATGGCTACACCTTC. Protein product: CASSQSQVRSYGYTF.

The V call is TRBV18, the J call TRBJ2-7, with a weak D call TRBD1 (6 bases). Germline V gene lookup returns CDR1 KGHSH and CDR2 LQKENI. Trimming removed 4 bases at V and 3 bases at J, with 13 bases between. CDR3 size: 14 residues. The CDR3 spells CASSRDNTNYEQYF. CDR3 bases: TGTGCCAGCTCACGGGACAACACCAACTACGAGCAGTACTTC.

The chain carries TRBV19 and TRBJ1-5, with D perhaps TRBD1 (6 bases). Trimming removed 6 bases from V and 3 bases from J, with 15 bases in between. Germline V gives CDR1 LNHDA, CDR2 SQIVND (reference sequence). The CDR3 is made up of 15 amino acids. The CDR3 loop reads CASSALDSYNQPQHF. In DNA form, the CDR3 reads TGTGCCAGTAGCGCTCTGGACAGCTACAATCAGCCCCAGCATTTT.

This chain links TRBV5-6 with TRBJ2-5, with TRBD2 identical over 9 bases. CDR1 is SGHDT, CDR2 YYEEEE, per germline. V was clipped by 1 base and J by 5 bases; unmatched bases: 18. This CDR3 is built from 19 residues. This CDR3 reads CASSLYVPRAGGPGETQYF. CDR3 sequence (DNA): TGTGCCAGCAGCTTGTATGTGCCACGCGCGGGAGGGCCGGGGGAGACCCAGTACTTC. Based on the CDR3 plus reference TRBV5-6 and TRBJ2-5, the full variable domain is DAGVTQSPTHLIKTRGQQVTLRCSPKSGHDTVSWYQQALGQGPQFIFQYYEEEERQRGNFPDRFSGHQFPNYSSELNVNALLLGDSALYLCASSLYVPRAGGPGETQYFGPGTRLLVL.

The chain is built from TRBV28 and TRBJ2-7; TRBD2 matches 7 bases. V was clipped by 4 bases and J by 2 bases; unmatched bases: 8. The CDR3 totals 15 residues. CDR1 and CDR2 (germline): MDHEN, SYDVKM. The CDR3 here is CASSSAGEGAYEQYF. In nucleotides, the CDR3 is TGTGCCAGCAGTTCCGCGGGGGAAGGGGCCTACGAGCAGTACTTC. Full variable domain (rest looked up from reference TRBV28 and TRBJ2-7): DVKVTQSSRYLVKRTGEKVFLECVQDMDHENMFWYRQDPGLGLRLIYFSYDVKMKEKGDIPEGYSVSREKKERFSLILESASTNQTSMYLCASSSAGEGAYEQYFGPGTRLTVT.

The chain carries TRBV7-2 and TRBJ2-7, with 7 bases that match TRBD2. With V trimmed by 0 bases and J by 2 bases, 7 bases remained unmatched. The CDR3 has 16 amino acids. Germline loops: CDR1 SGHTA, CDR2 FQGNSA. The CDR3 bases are TGTGCCAGCAGCTTAGCTTCGGCCGCGGGAGCCTACGAGCAGTACTTC. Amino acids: CASSLASAAGAYEQYF.

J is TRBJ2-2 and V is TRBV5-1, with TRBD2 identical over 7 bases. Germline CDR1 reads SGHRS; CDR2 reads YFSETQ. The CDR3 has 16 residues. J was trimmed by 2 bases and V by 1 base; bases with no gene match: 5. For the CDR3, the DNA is TGCGCCAGCAGCTTGATGCCTAGCGGTAACACCGGGGAGCTGTTTTTT. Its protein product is CASSLMPSGNTGELFF.

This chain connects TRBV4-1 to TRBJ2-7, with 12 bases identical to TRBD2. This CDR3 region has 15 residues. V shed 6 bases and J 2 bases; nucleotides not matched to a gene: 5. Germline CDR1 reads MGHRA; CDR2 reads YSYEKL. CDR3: CASSQTSGRPYEQYF. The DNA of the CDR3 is TGCGCCAGCAGTCAGACTAGCGGGAGACCCTACGAGCAGTACTTC.

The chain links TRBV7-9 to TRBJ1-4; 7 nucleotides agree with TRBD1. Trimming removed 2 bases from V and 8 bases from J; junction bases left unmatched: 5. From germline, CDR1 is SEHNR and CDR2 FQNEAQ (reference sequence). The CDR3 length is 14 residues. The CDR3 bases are TGTGCCAGCAGCTTACACAGGGGATCAGAAAAACTGTTTTTT. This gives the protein CASSLHRGSEKLFF.

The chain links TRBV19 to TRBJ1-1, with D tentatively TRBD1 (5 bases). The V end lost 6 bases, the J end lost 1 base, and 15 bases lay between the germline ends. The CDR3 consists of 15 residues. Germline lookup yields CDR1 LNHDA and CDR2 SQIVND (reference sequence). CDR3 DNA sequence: TGTGCCAGTAGCCCTCAGGGCACCTGGAACACTGAAGCTTTCTTT. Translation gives CASSPQGTWNTEAFF.

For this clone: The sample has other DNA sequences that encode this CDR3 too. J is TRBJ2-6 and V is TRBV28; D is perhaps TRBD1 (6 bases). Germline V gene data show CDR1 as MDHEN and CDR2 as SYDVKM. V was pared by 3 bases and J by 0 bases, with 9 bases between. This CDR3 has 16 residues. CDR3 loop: CASSLGDNSGANVLTF. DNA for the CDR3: TGTGCCAGCAGTTTGGGGGACAACTCTGGGGCCAACGTCCTGACTTTC.

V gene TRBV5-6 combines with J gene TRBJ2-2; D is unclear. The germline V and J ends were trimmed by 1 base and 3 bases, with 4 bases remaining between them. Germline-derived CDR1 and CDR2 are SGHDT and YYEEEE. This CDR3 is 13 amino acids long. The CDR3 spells CASSLYDTGELFF. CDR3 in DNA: TGTGCCAGCAGCTTGTATGACACCGGGGAGCTGTTTTTT.

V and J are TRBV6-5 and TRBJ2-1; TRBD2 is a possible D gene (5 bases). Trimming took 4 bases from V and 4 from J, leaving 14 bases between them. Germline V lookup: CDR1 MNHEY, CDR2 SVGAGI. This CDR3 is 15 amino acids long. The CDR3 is CASSSRGSLYNEQFF. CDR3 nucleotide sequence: TGTGCCAGCAGTTCCCGGGGTAGCCTTTACAATGAGCAGTTCTTC.